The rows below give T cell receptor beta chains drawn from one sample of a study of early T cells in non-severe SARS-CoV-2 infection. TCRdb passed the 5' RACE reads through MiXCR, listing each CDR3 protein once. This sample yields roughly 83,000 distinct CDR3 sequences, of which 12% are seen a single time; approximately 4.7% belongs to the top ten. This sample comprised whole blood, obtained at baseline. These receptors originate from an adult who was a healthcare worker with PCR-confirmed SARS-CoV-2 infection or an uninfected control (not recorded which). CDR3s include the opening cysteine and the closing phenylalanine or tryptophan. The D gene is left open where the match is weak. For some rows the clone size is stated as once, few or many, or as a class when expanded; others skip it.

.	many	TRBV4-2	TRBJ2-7	TGTGCCAGCAGCCAGGGGGCCACCACCTTCTACGAGCAGTACTTC	CASSQGATTFYEQYF
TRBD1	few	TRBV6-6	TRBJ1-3	TGTGCCAGCAGTACCGGACAGGGGCAAGGAAACACCATATATTTT	CASSTGQGQGNTIYF
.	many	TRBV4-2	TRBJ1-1	TGTGCCAGCAGCCAAGTAACGGCAGGACTGAACACTGAAGCTTTCTTT	CASSQVTAGLNTEAFF
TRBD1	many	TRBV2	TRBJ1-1	TGTGCCAGCTTAGGGACAGTGAACACTGAAGCTTTCTTT	CASLGTVNTEAFF
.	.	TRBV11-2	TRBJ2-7	TGTGCCAGCAGCGCCTACGAGCAGTACTTC	CASSAYEQYF
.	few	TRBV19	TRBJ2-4	TGTGCCAGTAGTATAGATAGGGCGCACCTCGCGGACATTCAGTACTTC	CASSIDRAHLADIQYF
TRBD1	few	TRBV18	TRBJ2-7	TGTGCCAGCTCACCGCTCGGACAGGTCTCCTACGAGCAGTACTTC	CASSPLGQVSYEQYF
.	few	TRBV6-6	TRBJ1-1	TGTGCCAGCAGTTGGGGGGGAGAGCTCGCTGAAGCTTTCTTT	CASSWGGELAEAFF
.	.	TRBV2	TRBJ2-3	TGTGCCAGCAGGAGGGCCACTAGCACAGATACGCAGTATTTT	CASRRATSTDTQYF
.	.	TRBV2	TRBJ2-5	TGTGCCAGCAGTGCCCTAGACAGACAAGAGACCCAGTACTTC	CASSALDRQETQYF
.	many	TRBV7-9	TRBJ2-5	TGTGCCAGCAGCCCCACAGGCGTAGAGACCCAGTACTTC	CASSPTGVETQYF
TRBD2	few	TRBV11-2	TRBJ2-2	TGTGCCAGCAGCAGGACTAGCGGAGGCACCGGGGAGCTGTTTTTT	CASSRTSGGTGELFF
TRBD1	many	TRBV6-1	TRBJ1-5	TGTGCCAGCAGTGAATTGCGGGACAGGGAATTAAGCAATCAGCCCCAGCATTTT	CASSELRDRELSNQPQHF
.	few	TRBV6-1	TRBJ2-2	TGTGCCAGTGGGTGGACCGGGGAGCTGTTTTTT	CASGWTGELFF
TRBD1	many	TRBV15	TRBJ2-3	TGTGCCACCAGCCAGAACAGGGGAGTCGCAGATACGCAGTATTTT	CATSQNRGVADTQYF
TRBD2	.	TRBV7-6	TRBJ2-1	TGTGCCAGCAGCCGAGGACTTCTAGCGGGGAATGAGCAGTTCTTC	CASSRGLLAGNEQFF
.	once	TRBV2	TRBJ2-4	TGTGCCAGCAGTGAAGGGGTGGGAACCCAGTACTTC	CASSEGVGTQYF
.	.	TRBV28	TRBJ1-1	TGTGCCAGCAGCGAGGAGTCTGAGAACACTGAAGCTTTCTTT	CASSEESENTEAFF
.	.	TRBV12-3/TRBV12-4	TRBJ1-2	TGTGCCAGCGTCCCCACCTCGGGCACCAAAAGTGGCTTCACCTTC	CASVPTSGTKSGFTF
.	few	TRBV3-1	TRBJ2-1	TGTGCCAGCAGCCAGGGCCCTGCCTACAATGAGCAGTTCTTC	CASSQGPAYNEQFF
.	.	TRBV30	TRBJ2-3	TGTGCCTGGACAGCAGGATCAATGGGTCATACGCAGTATTTT	CAWTAGSMGHTQYF
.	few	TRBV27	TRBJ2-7	TGTGCCAGCAGTTTCTCCTCGGGGATCGAGCAGTACTTC	CASSFSSGIEQYF
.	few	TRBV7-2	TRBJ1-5	TGTGCCAGCTCCTGGGACAAGGGGCAGCCCCAGCATTTT	CASSWDKGQPQHF
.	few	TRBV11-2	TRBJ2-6	TGTGCCAGCTCGGGTGATTCCGGGGCCAACGTCCTGACTTTC	CASSGDSGANVLTF
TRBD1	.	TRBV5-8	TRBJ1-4	TGTGCCAGCAGCTTAACAGGGGATGCCGAAAAACTGTTTTTT	CASSLTGDAEKLFF
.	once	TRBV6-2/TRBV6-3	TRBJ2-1	TGTGCCAGCAGTTACTCGGCCCGCAATGAGCAGTTCTTC	CASSYSARNEQFF
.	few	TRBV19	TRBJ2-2	TGTGCCAGTAGTTCCAACCCGCCAGGTCCTAACACCGGGGAGCTGTTTTTT	CASSSNPPGPNTGELFF
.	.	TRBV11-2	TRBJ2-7	TGTGCCAGCAGCTTAGGGGCAGCCTACGAGCAGTACTTC	CASSLGAAYEQYF
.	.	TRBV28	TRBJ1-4	TGTGCCAGCACTATGGGGGGCCCGTTTTTT	CASTMGGPFF
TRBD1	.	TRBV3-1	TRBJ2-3	TGTGCCAGCAGCCAAGTAAAAGGACAGGCCTTGCGGGATACGCAGTATTTT	CASSQVKGQALRDTQYF
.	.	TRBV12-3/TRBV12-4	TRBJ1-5	TGTGCCAGCAGTCCTAACCCAGGGTACAATCAGCCCCAGCATTTT	CASSPNPGYNQPQHF
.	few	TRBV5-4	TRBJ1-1	TGTGCCAGCAGCTTGGAAGGGAGGGTAGGGAACACTGAAGCTTTCTTT	CASSLEGRVGNTEAFF
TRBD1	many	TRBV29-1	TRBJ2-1	TGCAGCGTTATCGGTCTGAGGACAGGGGCCTACAATGAGCAGTTCTTC	CSVIGLRTGAYNEQFF
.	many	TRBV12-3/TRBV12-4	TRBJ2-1	TGTGCCAGCAGGAAAGCGGCATCCTACAATGAGCAGTTCTTC	CASRKAASYNEQFF
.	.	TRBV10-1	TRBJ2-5	TGCGCCAGCAGTGAGATACCCCAGGGGACCCAGTACTTC	CASSEIPQGTQYF
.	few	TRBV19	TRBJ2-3	TGTGCCAGTAGTAAGGGGCCACCCAGTGGTACGCAGTATTTT	CASSKGPPSGTQYF
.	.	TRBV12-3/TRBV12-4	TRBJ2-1	TGTGCCAGCAGTCGGATAGGGGGTTTTTCCTACAATGAGCAGTTCTTC	CASSRIGGFSYNEQFF